The present T cell receptor (beta chain) was sequenced within a study of long-term antiretroviral therapy in people with HIV. This CDR3 is 12 amino acids long. V gave up 3 bases and J gave up 4 bases; unmatched junction bases: 1. Germline V gene sequence: CDR1 SQVTM, CDR2 ANQGSEA. PBMC samples from each donor numbered at least one pre-ART and at least two post-ART. Clinicians in the United States treated all participants with HIV. immunoSEQ v3.0 was run at survey level. Sequencing was directed toward 40,000-50,000 T-cell genomes in each sample. Sequenced by immunoSEQ multiplex PCR; TCRdb stores in-frame clones only, minus some. The top ten hold about 5% of the sample, which has fewer than 30,000 clones, about 86% seen once.

This clonotype was sampled from a woman younger than 45 with HIV. Source: unsorted PBMCs, taken 0.8 years after starting antiretroviral therapy. The genes are TRBV29-1 and TRBJ1-1; 8 nucleotides agree with TRBD1. The CDR3 DNA sequence: TGCAGCGTTGACAGGGGGCTCACTGAAGCTTTCTTT. It codes for CSVDRGLTEAFF.